Below, 6 T cell receptor beta chains from the same sample are listed, as sequenced in a study of blood T cell repertoires in COVID-19. Profiled with immunoSEQ multiplex PCR; TCRdb holds only in-frame clones, not every one. The profile covers just over 95,000 clones, with around 76% appearing a single time and around 19% taken by the ten largest. The sequenced material came from peripheral blood. These receptors were collected from a man older than 75 with acute or convalescent COVID-19.

The rearrangement uses TRBV2 and TRBJ2-6; 8 nucleotides align to TRBD2. This CDR3 has 16 amino acids. V was pared by 6 bases and J by 3 bases, with 7 bases of the junction left unmatched. Germline CDR1 and CDR2: SNHLY and FYNNEI. The CDR3 loop reads CASSAKGTSGANVLTF. The CDR3 DNA sequence: TGTGCCAGCAGCGCTAAGGGGACTAGTGGGGCCAACGTCCTGACTTTC.

Only one count was recorded for this clone. The rearrangement links TRBV2 to TRBJ1-3, with 8 bases aligning to TRBD1. The V segment lost 9 bases and the J segment 0 bases; nucleotides outside the gene matches: 7. Germline V lookup: CDR1 SNHLY, CDR2 FYNNEI. The CDR3 sequence is 15 residues long. CDR3 region: CASAGQVISGNTIYF. The CDR3 coding sequence is TGTGCCAGTGCGGGACAGGTAATCTCTGGAAACACCATATATTTT.

The chain is built from TRBV19 and TRBJ2-2; D perhaps matches TRBD2 (8 bases). The V end was cut by 10 bases, the J end by 5 bases, with 20 bases between. The CDR3 length is 15 residues. The V gene's germline CDR1 is LNHDA and CDR2 SQIVND (reference sequence). DNA for the CDR3: TGTGCCACCGGGAGGGGGCCCCGAGGGACCGGGGAGCTGTTTTTT. Its translation is CATGRGPRGTGELFF.

The chain has TRBV4-3 and TRBJ2-2; the D gene is possibly TRBD2 (6 bases). Germline V gene lookup returns CDR1 LGHNA and CDR2 YSLEER. This CDR3 is 16 amino acids long. Trimming removed 4 bases from V and 0 bases from J, with 12 bases in between. CDR3 sequence (DNA): TGCGCCAGCAGCCGCCAGGGACTTCCGAACACCGGGGAGCTGTTTTTT. It specifies CASSRQGLPNTGELFF.

The chain recombines TRBV7-8 with TRBJ1-1, with TRBD1 matching 7 bases. Germline V CDR1 and CDR2: SGHVS, FQNEAQ. V lost 5 bases to trimming and J lost 6 bases; unmatched junction nucleotides: 12. The CDR3 has 15 amino acids. The CDR3 loop is CASSRGLGQHAEAFF. DNA of the CDR3: TGTGCCAGCAGCCGCGGACTGGGACAGCACGCTGAAGCTTTCTTT.

This sequence joins TRBV18 and TRBJ1-1, with TRBD1 identical over 10 bases. Germline V gene data show CDR1 as KGHSH and CDR2 as LQKENI. This CDR3 region has 17 residues. V gave up 2 bases and J gave up 1 base; unmatched junction bases: 7. The DNA of the CDR3 is TGTGCCAGCTCACCAAGGGGGACAGGGGTATCGAACACTGAAGCTTTCTTT. Translated: CASSPRGTGVSNTEAFF.